This T cell receptor (beta chain) comes out of a study of blood T cell repertoires in COVID-19. Overall study: Spain, Italy and the United States supplied samples that represented acute and convalescent COVID-19. T cells, B-cell-depleted T cells, or PBMCs provided the cDNA or gDNA that served as material.

Sequenced by immunoSEQ multiplex PCR; TCRdb stores in-frame clones only, minus some. The sample shows under 500,000 clones, around 88% of them seen only once. The sample comprised peripheral blood. The TCR comes from a woman younger than 45 with acute or convalescent COVID-19.

CDR3 nucleotide sequence: TGCAGTGCTAGTGAGGACAGGAGCAGTAACACAGATACGCAGTATTTT. Its translation is CSASEDRSSNTDTQYF. V usage is TRBV20-1 and J usage is TRBJ2-3, with TRBD1 identical over 7 bases. Germline V lookup: CDR1 DFQATT, CDR2 SNEGSKA (reference sequence). V lost 3 bases and J lost 2; bases outside the gene matches: 11. The CDR3 length is 16 residues.